The entry that follows covers one TCR beta chain sequence. Its antigen is still unknown. This entry is derived from a study of cytomegalovirus exposure and HLA in healthy donors. Vbeta (60) and Jbeta (13) primers were used in the PCR. Libraries were prepared by immunoSEQ multiplex PCR; TCRdb keeps only in-frame clonotypes and omits some of them. The table lists about 150,000 clones, around 75% of them singletons. Despite likely unrecorded immune exposures, the donors were nominally healthy at the time of sampling. Germline V gene lookup returns CDR1 MDHEN and CDR2 SYDVKM. The CDR3 has 14 residues. Trimming removed 3 bases from V and 4 bases from J, with 10 bases in between. Study-wide points: Earlier findings revealed that most TCR beta V segments proved productive either about 90% or about 30% of the time.

The chain links TRBV28 to TRBJ1-3, with D perhaps matching TRBD1 (6 bases). The sequenced sample was PBMCs. The receptor was derived from a woman aged 25-40 years in good health and CMV-seronegative. The CDR3 reads CASSFGGRGNTIYF. CDR3 nucleotides: TGTGCCAGCAGTTTTGGGGGCCGAGGAAACACCATATATTTT.